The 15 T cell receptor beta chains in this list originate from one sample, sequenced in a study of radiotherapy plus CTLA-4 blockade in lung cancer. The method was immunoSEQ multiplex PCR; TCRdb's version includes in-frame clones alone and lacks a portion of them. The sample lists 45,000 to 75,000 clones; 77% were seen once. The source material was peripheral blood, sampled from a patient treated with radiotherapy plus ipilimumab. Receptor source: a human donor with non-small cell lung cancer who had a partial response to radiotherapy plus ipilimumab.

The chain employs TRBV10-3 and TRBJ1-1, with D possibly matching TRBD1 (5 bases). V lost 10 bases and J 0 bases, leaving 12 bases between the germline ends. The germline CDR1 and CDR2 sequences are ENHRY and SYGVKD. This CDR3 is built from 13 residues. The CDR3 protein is CATRQSMNTEAFF. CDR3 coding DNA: TGTGCCACTCGACAGAGCATGAACACTGAAGCTTTCTTT.

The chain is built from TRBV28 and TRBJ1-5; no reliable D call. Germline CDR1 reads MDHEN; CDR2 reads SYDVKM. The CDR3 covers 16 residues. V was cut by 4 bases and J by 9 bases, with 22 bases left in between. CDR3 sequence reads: CASSSPGLTQSRPQHF. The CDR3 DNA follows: TGTGCCAGCAGTTCCCCCGGACTGACTCAATCAAGGCCCCAGCATTTT.

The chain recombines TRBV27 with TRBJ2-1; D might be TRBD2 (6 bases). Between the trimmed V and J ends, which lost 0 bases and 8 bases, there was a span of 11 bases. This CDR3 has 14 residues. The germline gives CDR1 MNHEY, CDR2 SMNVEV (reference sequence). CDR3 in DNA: TGTGCCAGCAGTTTATCGTACGCTAGCGATGAGCAGTTCTTC. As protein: CASSLSYASDEQFF.

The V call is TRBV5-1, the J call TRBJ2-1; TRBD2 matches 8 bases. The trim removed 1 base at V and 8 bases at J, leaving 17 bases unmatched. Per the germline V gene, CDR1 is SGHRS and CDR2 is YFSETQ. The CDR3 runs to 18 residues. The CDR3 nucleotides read TGCGCCAGCAGCTTGTCGATCCCGGGGGGGGGCACTGGCGATGAGCAGTTCTTC. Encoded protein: CASSLSIPGGGTGDEQFF.

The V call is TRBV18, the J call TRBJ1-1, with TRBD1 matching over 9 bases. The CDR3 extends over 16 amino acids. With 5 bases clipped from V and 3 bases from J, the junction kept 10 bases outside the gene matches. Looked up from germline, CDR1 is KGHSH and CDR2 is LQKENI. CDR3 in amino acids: CASSTGGGGLHTEAFF. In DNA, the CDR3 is TGTGCCAGCTCAACAGGGGGCGGAGGTTTACACACTGAAGCTTTCTTT.

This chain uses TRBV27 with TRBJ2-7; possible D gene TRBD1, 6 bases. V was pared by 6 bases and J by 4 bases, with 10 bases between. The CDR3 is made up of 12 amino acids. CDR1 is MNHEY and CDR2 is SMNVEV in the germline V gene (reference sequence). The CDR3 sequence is CASSLRGYEQYF. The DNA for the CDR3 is TGTGCCAGCAGCCTAAGGGGGTACGAGCAGTACTTC.

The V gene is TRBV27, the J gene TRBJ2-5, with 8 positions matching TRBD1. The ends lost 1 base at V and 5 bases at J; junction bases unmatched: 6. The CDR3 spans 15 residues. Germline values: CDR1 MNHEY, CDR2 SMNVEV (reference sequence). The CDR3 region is CASSLFSGGPETQYF. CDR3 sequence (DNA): TGTGCCAGCAGTTTATTTTCAGGGGGCCCCGAGACCCAGTACTTC.

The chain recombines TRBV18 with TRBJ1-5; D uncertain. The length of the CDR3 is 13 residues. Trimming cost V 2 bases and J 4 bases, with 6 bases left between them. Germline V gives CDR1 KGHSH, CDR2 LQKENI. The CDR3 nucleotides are TGTGCCAGCTCACCAGAGGGAAATCAGCCCCAGCATTTT. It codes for CASSPEGNQPQHF.

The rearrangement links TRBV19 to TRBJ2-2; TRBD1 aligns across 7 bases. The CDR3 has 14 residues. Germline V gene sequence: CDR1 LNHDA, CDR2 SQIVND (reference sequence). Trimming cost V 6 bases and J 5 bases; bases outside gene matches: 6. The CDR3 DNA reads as TGTGCCAGTAGGCCCGGGACAGAGACCGGGGAGCTGTTTTTT. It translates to CASRPGTETGELFF.

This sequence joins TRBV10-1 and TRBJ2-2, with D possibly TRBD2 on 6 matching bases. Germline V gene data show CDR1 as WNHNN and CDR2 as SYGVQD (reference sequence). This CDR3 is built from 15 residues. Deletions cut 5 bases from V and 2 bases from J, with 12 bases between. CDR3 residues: CASSLGTLNTGELFF. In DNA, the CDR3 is TGCGCCAGCAGTCTTGGGACTCTAAACACCGGGGAGCTGTTTTTT.

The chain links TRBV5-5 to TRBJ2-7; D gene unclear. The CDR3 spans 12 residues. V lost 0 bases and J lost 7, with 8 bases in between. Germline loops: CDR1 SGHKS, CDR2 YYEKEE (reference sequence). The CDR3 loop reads CASSLDWWEQYF. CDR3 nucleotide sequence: TGTGCCAGCAGCTTGGACTGGTGGGAGCAGTACTTC.

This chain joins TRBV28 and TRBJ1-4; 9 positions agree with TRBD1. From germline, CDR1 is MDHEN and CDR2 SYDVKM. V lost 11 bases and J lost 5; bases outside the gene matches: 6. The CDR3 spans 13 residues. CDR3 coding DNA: TGTGCCGCTCAGGGACAGGGAAATGAAAAACTGTTTTTT. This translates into CAAQGQGNEKLFF.

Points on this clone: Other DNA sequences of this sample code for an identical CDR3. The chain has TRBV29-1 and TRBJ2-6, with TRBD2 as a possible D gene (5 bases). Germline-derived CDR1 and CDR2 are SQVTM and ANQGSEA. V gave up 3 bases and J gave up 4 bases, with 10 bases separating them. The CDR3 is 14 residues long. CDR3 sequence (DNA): TGCAGCGTTGAGGAGGTCTCCGGGGCCAACGTCCTGACTTTC. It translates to CSVEEVSGANVLTF.

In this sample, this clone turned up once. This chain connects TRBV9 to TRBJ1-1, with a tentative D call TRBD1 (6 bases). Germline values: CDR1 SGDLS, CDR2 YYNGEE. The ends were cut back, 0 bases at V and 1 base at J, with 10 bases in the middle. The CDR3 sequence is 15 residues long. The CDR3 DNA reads TGTGCCAGCAGCGTAGCTGGGACATCGAACACTGAAGCTTTCTTT. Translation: CASSVAGTSNTEAFF.

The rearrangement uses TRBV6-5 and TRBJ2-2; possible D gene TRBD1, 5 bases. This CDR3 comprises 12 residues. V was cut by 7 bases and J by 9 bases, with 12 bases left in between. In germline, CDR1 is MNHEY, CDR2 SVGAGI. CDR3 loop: CASTEDKRELFF. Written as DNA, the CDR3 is TGTGCCAGCACCGAGGACAAACGGGAGCTGTTTTTT.